The TCR beta chain under discussion was sequenced for a study of vaccination effects on CD4 cells after COVID-19. Study summary: Post-vaccine samples followed the second dose by a median of 72 days.

Within the ViraFEST assay, antigen-specific CD4+ T cells underwent expansion with viral peptide pools prior to sequencing. The authors isolated CD4+ T cells after about eleven days of culture. The vaccine given was either BNT162b2 or mRNA-1273, in two doses. Wells containing a few million PBMC each were cultured with 10 IU/ml IL-2 and 7.5 to 10 ug/ml peptides. Cultures got half-medium changes with IL-2 on days 3 and 7. The data were produced by immunoSEQ multiplex PCR, yet TCRdb's version contains in-frame clones alone and is incomplete. The data contain tens of thousands of clones, about 67% of them seen just once; the ten biggest clones take up about 10%. Regarding the study as a whole: Late post-vaccination, clones induced by infection and those induced by vaccine underwent marked clonal contraction.

Regarding this clone: Its antigen is not known.

Per germline, CDR1 SGHAT and CDR2 FQNNGV. This CDR3 has 14 amino acids. Between the trimmed V and J ends, which lost 1 base and 4 bases, there was a span of 10 bases. Sequenced material: CD4+ T cells from PBMCs cultured with HCoV-NL63 spike peptides, taken after COVID-19 vaccination. This TCR was recovered from a human donor who received a COVID-19 vaccine. This chain uses TRBV11-2 with TRBJ1-2; D gene uncertain. The CDR3 bases are TGTGCCAGCAGCTTAGTGGAGGGTGGCTATGGCTACACCTTC. It codes for CASSLVEGGYGYTF.